This T cell receptor beta chain was identified in a study of OX40 agonist ivuxolimab in advanced cancers. Points from the study as a whole: Partial responders treated at 0.1-3.0 mg/kg exhibited clonal expansion among the lowest measured.

With regard to this clone: The antigen is undetermined. Distinct nucleotide sequences in the sample also encode this CDR3.

TCRdb's copy holds only in-frame clones and misses some; the assay was immunoSEQ multiplex PCR. The sample has approximately 61,000 clones, roughly 87% seen once. Germline V CDR1 and CDR2: SGHDT, YYEEEE. This CDR3 is 14 amino acids long. V lost 3 bases to trimming and J lost 2 bases, with 9 bases between them. This specimen was CD4+ or CD8+ T cells sorted from blood, taken in a trial of the OX40 agonist ivuxolimab. The chain recombines TRBV5-6 with TRBJ1-5; no firm D call. The TCR sequence derives from an adult with an advanced solid tumor such as melanoma, head and neck, liver or kidney cancer. CDR3 sequence: CASSWGSRNQPQHF. As DNA, the CDR3 is TGTGCCAGCAGCTGGGGATCGCGCAATCAGCCCCAGCATTTT.